These 21 T cell receptor beta chains originate from one sample sequenced in a study of T cells in Graves' hyperthyroidism and ophthalmopathy. The source material, RNA transcripts, was used to amplify TCR beta CDR3 regions. The primer set for the first-round RT-PCR of the TCR CDR3 was HTBI. Using its own MiXCR run on the multiplex PCR reads, TCRdb lists one record per CDR3 protein. The table records about 570,000 distinct CDR3 sequences, roughly 46% of them present only once. The sequenced material came from peripheral blood or thyroid tissue (not recorded which). These receptor sequences come from an adult woman with Graves' disease, either hyperthyroidism or ophthalmopathy (not recorded which).

In its sample, this clonotype was seen many times. The gene calls are TRBV20-1 and TRBJ2-7, with D perhaps assigned TRBD1 or TRBD2 (5 bases each). This CDR3 is built from 15 residues. With 4 bases removed from V and 0 bases from J, the gap between germline ends came to 16 bases. Germline V gene sequence: CDR1 DFQATT, CDR2 SNEGSKA (reference sequence). CDR3 residues: CSAIPGTVRSYEQYF. CDR3 bases: TGCAGTGCTATCCCGGGGACCGTCCGCTCCTACGAGCAGTACTTC.

The CDR3 DNA is TGCAGTGCCAAGGTTAGGACAGACGAGCAGTACTTC. Protein sequence: CSAKVRTDEQYF. The V gene is TRBV20-1, the J gene TRBJ2-7; D is perhaps TRBD1 (6 bases). The CDR3 is 12 residues long. Per the germline V gene, CDR1 is DFQATT and CDR2 is SNEGSKA (reference sequence). V was cut by 6 bases and J by 5 bases, with 14 bases left in between.

The chain is built from TRBV20-1 and TRBJ2-5, with 9 bases identical to TRBD1. With 6 bases clipped from V and 4 bases from J, the junction kept 12 bases outside the gene matches. CDR1 is DFQATT, CDR2 SNEGSKA, per germline (reference sequence). The CDR3 is made up of 15 amino acids. In DNA form, the CDR3 reads TGCAGTGCGTGGGACAGGGAGAGTTCCGGAGAGACCCAGTACTTC. This translates into CSAWDRESSGETQYF.

This clonotype has a count of ten or more. The gene calls are TRBV11-2 and TRBJ2-5; 9 bases are a match to TRBD1. The CDR3 runs to 13 residues. Germline CDR1 SGHAT, CDR2 FQNNGV. J lost 9 bases, V lost 8 bases, and 10 bases had no gene match. In nucleotides, the CDR3 is TGTGCCAGCCGGGGACAGGGTGAAGCATCCCAGTACTTC. Translated: CASRGQGEASQYF.

The chain is built from TRBV29-1 and TRBJ2-7; 7 bases map to TRBD2. CDR1 is SQVTM and CDR2 is ANQGSEA in the germline V gene. The junction had 13 bases not matched to a gene; V was cut back by 4 bases and J by 4 bases. This CDR3 is built from 15 residues. In DNA form, the CDR3 reads TGCAGCGTTGTTCCAGCGGGACCCAGTCCTTACGAGCAGTACTTC. This gives the protein CSVVPAGPSPYEQYF.

Comment on this clonotype: Lacking the conserved final phenylalanine or tryptophan, this CDR3 likely reflects a read error. Because the CDR3's place on the DNA is in doubt, the DNA is left out and the CDR3 is given as listed by TCRdb. This sequence joins TRBV20-1 and TRBJ1-6. Germline CDR1 reads DFQATT; CDR2 reads SNEGSKA (reference sequence). The CDR3 is 14 residues long, ends included. The CDR3 spells CSASGGRPNSPLQS.

This chain joins TRBV19 and TRBJ1-6; D is ambiguous. Trimming shortened V by 5 bases and J by 4 bases, and 3 bases separated the two germline ends. The V gene's germline CDR1 is LNHDA and CDR2 SQIVND (reference sequence). The CDR3 has 12 residues. CDR3 DNA sequence: TGTGCCAGTAGTGCGTATAATTCACCCCTCCACTTT. Translated: CASSAYNSPLHF. Variable domain in full (rest from reference TRBV19 and TRBJ1-6): DGGITQSPKYLFRKEGQNVTLSCEQNLNHDAMYWYRQDPGQGLRLIYYSQIVNDFQKGDIAEGYSVSREKKESFPLTVTSAQKNPTAFYLCASSAYNSPLHFGNGTRLTVT.

The CDR3 bases are TGCAGCGTTGAAGACAGGTCTTACGAGCAGTACTTC. This codes for CSVEDRSYEQYF. The chain joins TRBV29-1 to TRBJ2-7; D is uncertain. The germline V and J ends were trimmed by 0 bases and 4 bases, with 7 bases remaining between them. Germline values: CDR1 SQVTM, CDR2 ANQGSEA. This CDR3 spans 12 amino acids.

The V gene is TRBV13, the J gene TRBJ2-7; no clear D gene. Germline CDR1 is PRHDT and CDR2 is FYEKMQ (reference sequence). Trimming removed 2 bases from V and 3 bases from J, with 17 bases in between. CDR3 length: 16 amino acids. The CDR3 DNA reads as TGTGCCAGCAGCTTAACCCAACGTGGGGATGGCTACGAGCAGTACTTC. Translated: CASSLTQRGDGYEQYF.

The sample holds many counts of this clonotype. The chain couples TRBV7-9 to TRBJ2-7; TRBD2 aligns across 8 bases. V lost 5 bases and J lost 2; bases outside the gene matches: 11. CDR1 is SEHNR and CDR2 is FQNEAQ in the germline V gene (reference sequence). This CDR3 is built from 16 residues. The CDR3 DNA sequence: TGTGCCAGCAGCCCAACCAGTGGTAGCGGGACCTACGAGCAGTACTTC. Residues: CASSPTSGSGTYEQYF.

This clonotype was seen ten or more times. The chain couples TRBV6-5 to TRBJ2-5, with D maybe TRBD2 (5 bases). The CDR3 is made up of 14 amino acids. Germline V gene sequence: CDR1 MNHEY, CDR2 SVGAGI. The V end lost 2 bases, the J end lost 0 bases, and 7 bases lay between the germline ends. The CDR3 sequence: CASSYGLNQETQYF. The CDR3 DNA is TGTGCCAGCAGTTACGGACTCAACCAAGAGACCCAGTACTTC.

In regard to this clonotype: This sequence may be a read error, since a much larger clone differs from it by one base. Here the CDR3 reads CASSDVAGGETQYF. CDR3 in DNA: TGTGCCAGCAGTGACGTCGCGGGAGGTGAGACCCAGTACTTC. The chain has TRBV6-1 and TRBJ2-5; 8 positions agree with TRBD2. Looked up from germline, CDR1 is MNHNS and CDR2 is SASEGT. The V and J ends lost 3 bases and 5 bases, in that order; junction bases with no gene match: 5. CDR3 size: 14 residues.

This clonotype was recorded at least ten times. CDR3 nucleotide sequence: TGTGCCAGCAGCCCAAGGGGTCCACAAGAGACCCAGTACTTC. Translation: CASSPRGPQETQYF. This sequence joins TRBV7-3 and TRBJ2-5; a weak D match, TRBD1 (5 bases). Trimming left V 5 bases short and J 2 bases short, with 12 bases between. The CDR3 is made up of 14 amino acids. Looked up from germline, CDR1 is SGHTA and CDR2 is FQGTGA. The full variable domain, completed using reference TRBV7-3 and TRBJ2-5, is GAGVSQTPSNKVTEKGKYVELRCDPISGHTALYWYRQSLGQGPEFLIYFQGTGAADDSGLPNDRFFAVRPEGSVSTLKIQRTERGDSAVYLCASSPRGPQETQYFGPGTRLLVL.

The chain combines TRBV15 with TRBJ2-2; 8 nucleotides agree with TRBD1. Germline V gene data show CDR1 as LNHNV and CDR2 as YYDKDF (reference sequence). The CDR3 is made up of 15 amino acids. With 3 bases clipped from V and 11 bases from J, the junction kept 11 bases outside the gene matches. CDR3 sequence (DNA): TGTGCCACCAGCAGCGGGACAGGCGGGACTTATGAGCTGTTTTTT. It encodes CATSSGTGGTYELFF.

This clonotype showed up many times. The chain joins TRBV2 to TRBJ2-7; 13 nucleotides match TRBD2. The CDR3 totals 14 residues. Trimming took 11 bases from V and 7 from J; bases not matched to a gene: 11. CDR1 and CDR2 (germline): SNHLY, FYNNEI. The CDR3 DNA reads TGTGCCCAAGCAAGAGGACTAGCGGGAGTGGAGCAGTACTTC. It translates to CAQARGLAGVEQYF.

The V and J genes are TRBV7-9 and TRBJ2-7; 9 nucleotides align to TRBD2. The CDR3 length is 13 residues. Trimming took 7 bases from V and 5 from J; bases not matched to a gene: 6. The germline gives CDR1 SEHNR, CDR2 FQNEAQ (reference sequence). DNA of the CDR3: TGTGCCAGCAATAGCGGGAGTTTGGACGAGCAGTACTTC. Protein product: CASNSGSLDEQYF.

The CDR3 coding sequence is TGTGCCAGCAGCTTTGGCCCGGGGGTACAGGAGACCCAGTACTTC. Its protein is CASSFGPGVQETQYF. The rearrangement joins TRBV7-3 to TRBJ2-5; tentative D call: TRBD2 (6 bases). Germline values: CDR1 SGHTA, CDR2 FQGTGA. This CDR3 region has 15 residues. The germline V and J ends were trimmed by 3 bases and 5 bases, with 16 bases remaining between them.

This clonotype was detected ten times or more. The chain links TRBV13 to TRBJ1-3; D not resolved. V dropped 5 bases and J dropped 5 bases, with 10 bases sitting between them. Germline V gene lookup returns CDR1 PRHDT and CDR2 FYEKMQ (reference sequence). This CDR3 region has 13 residues. Written as DNA, the CDR3 is TGTGCCAGCAGCCCCCAGAGGCGAAACACCATATATTTT. Amino acids: CASSPQRRNTIYF.

In the case of this clonotype: This sequence may be a read error, since a much larger clone differs from it by one base. The V and J genes are TRBV20-1 and TRBJ2-7, with 8 bases lining up with TRBD2. Germline CDR1 reads DFQATT; CDR2 reads SNEGSKA (reference sequence). CDR3 length: 15 amino acids. CDR3 sequence (DNA): TGCAGTGCTAGAGATGAGGTAGCGGGATCCTACGGGCAGTACTTC. Protein: CSARDEVAGSYGQYF.

This clonotype was counted at least ten times. V and J are TRBV3-1 and TRBJ1-5; unclear D gene. Germline V CDR1 and CDR2: LGHDT, YNNKEL (reference sequence). The CDR3 runs to 14 residues. The V gene lost 6 bases and the J gene lost 3 bases, with 12 bases spanning the gap. The chain's CDR3 is CASSRDTLNQPQHF. CDR3 nucleotide sequence: TGTGCCAGCAGTCGGGATACCCTCAATCAGCCCCAGCATTTT.

This clonotype has at least ten counts. V and J are TRBV28 and TRBJ1-5, with no clear D. Trimming took 4 bases from V and 2 from J, leaving 9 bases between them. The CDR3 covers 14 residues. The germline V gene has CDR1 MDHEN and CDR2 SYDVKM. The DNA of the CDR3 is TGTGCCAGCAGTTCCGGGCAGCGCAATCAGCCCCAGCATTTT. Translated: CASSSGQRNQPQHF.